These T cell receptor beta chains were read from a single sample in a study of identical twins. TCRdb processed the 5' RACE reads anew with MiXCR; each CDR3 protein has one entry. This sample has approximately 250,000 distinct CDR3 sequences, with approximately 5.9% found just once. This sample was shared with a second study, whose subject was T cells expressing NK-cell markers.

The material sequenced was CD8+ T cells sorted from blood. These receptors were obtained from a woman aged 18 to 35 in good health. The CDR3 runs from the conserved cysteine through the conserved F or W. A D gene is named only where the DNA matches it firmly. Not every row has a clone size; where given, it reads once, few, many or a size class.

len	d_gene	v_gene	abundance	j_gene	CDR3aa	CDR3nt
16	TRBD2	TRBV7-9	few	TRBJ2-1	CASSAPTSGDYNEQFF	TGTGCCAGCAGCGCCCCGACTAGCGGGGACTACAATGAGCAGTTCTTC
13	TRBD1	TRBV20-1	NA	TRBJ1-1	CSAGHDRDTEAFF	TGCAGTGCTGGACACGACAGGGACACTGAAGCTTTCTTT
13	NA	TRBV7-9	few	TRBJ1-2	CASSSYGQEGYTF	TGTGCCAGCAGCTCTTACGGCCAGGAGGGCTACACCTTC
19	NA	TRBV4-2	few	TRBJ2-3	CASSPSGPGDLIFADTQYF	TGTGCCAGCAGCCCGTCCGGTCCTGGGGACCTGATTTTCGCAGATACGCAGTATTTT
15	TRBD2	TRBV20-1	many	TRBJ2-7	CSALGGATLMQEQYF	TGCAGTGCCCTGGGAGGGGCTACCTTGATGCAAGAGCAGTACTTC
16	NA	TRBV19	few	TRBJ2-1	CASTPWAASSYNEQFF	TGTGCCAGTACCCCCTGGGCGGCGAGCTCCTACAATGAGCAGTTCTTC
14	NA	TRBV4-1	few	TRBJ2-7	CASSQETTSYEQYF	TGCGCCAGCAGCCAGGAGACTACCTCCTACGAGCAGTACTTC
15	NA	TRBV4-2	NA	TRBJ2-7	CASSQDYGSSYEQYF	TGTGCCAGCAGCCAAGATTACGGGAGCTCCTACGAGCAGTACTTC
14	NA	TRBV12-1	few	TRBJ2-4	CASSFSQGKNIQYF	TGTGCCAGCAGCTTTTCCCAGGGGAAAAACATTCAGTACTTC
16	TRBD1	TRBV10-3	large	TRBJ2-1	CAIAHPGTGPDNEQFF	TGTGCCATCGCCCATCCCGGGACAGGTCCAGACAATGAGCAGTTCTTC
15	NA	TRBV5-1	NA	TRBJ2-2	CASSLEGLGTWELFF	TGCGCCAGCAGCTTGGAAGGTCTGGGCACCTGGGAGCTGTTTTTT
13	NA	TRBV6-5	many	TRBJ1-2	CASSYEANYGYTF	TGTGCCAGCAGTTACGAGGCTAACTATGGCTACACCTTC
12	TRBD1	TRBV6-5	many	TRBJ2-1	CATPNRGKEQFF	TGTGCCACCCCCAACAGGGGGAAGGAGCAGTTCTTC
14	TRBD1	TRBV30	few	TRBJ2-3	CAWGTGAGADTQYF	TGTGCCTGGGGGACAGGGGCCGGGGCAGATACGCAGTATTTT
13	NA	TRBV5-1	many	TRBJ2-5	CASSVGRIETQYF	TGCGCCAGCAGCGTGGGTAGGATCGAGACCCAGTACTTC
15	NA	TRBV6-2/TRBV6-3	once	TRBJ1-5	CASSYSSRVMEPQHF	TGTGCCAGCAGTTACTCGAGCAGGGTGATGGAGCCCCAGCATTTT
13	NA	TRBV28	NA	TRBJ2-7	CATQKVFSYEQYF	TGTGCCACCCAGAAGGTGTTCTCCTACGAGCAGTACTTC
14	NA	TRBV5-1	few	TRBJ1-1	CASSPTPGNTEAFF	TGCGCCAGCAGCCCGACTCCAGGAAACACTGAAGCTTTCTTT
9	NA	TRBV29-1	once	TRBJ2-5	CSVGVTQYF	TGCAGCGTAGGTGTGACCCAGTACTTC
9	NA	TRBV13	NA	TRBJ1-5	CASNQPQHF	TGTGCCAGCAATCAGCCCCAGCATTTT
12	NA	TRBV19	many	TRBJ1-5	CASSIGNQPQHF	TGTGCCAGTAGTATAGGCAATCAGCCCCAGCATTTT
16	NA	TRBV27	few	TRBJ1-2	CASSLLGEGSNDGYTF	TGTGCCAGCAGTCTCTTGGGAGAGGGTAGTAACGATGGCTACACCTTC
11	NA	TRBV6-2/TRBV6-3	few	TRBJ2-5	CASNSQETQYF	TGTGCCAGCAACAGTCAAGAGACCCAGTACTTC
15	TRBD1	TRBV12-3/TRBV12-4	few	TRBJ2-1	CASSPRRDRGNEQFF	TGTGCCAGCAGCCCCCGCCGGGACAGGGGCAATGAGCAGTTCTTC
14	NA	TRBV29-1	NA	TRBJ2-2	CSVRGDIEPGELFF	TGCAGCGTTCGCGGGGACATCGAACCTGGGGAGCTGTTTTTT
14	TRBD1	TRBV6-4	NA	TRBJ2-2	CASSETGPTGELFF	TGTGCCAGCAGTGAGACAGGGCCCACAGGGGAGCTGTTTTTT
11	NA	TRBV29-1	NA	TRBJ2-1	CSVGLNNEQFF	TGCAGCGTTGGCCTGAACAATGAGCAGTTCTTC
16	TRBD1	TRBV12-3/TRBV12-4	many	TRBJ1-2	CASRGTDKFANYGYTF	TGTGCCAGCAGGGGGACAGATAAGTTCGCTAACTATGGCTACACCTTC
16	TRBD2	TRBV20-1	NA	TRBJ2-3	CSANPRLAARVDTQYF	TGCAGTGCGAACCCAAGACTAGCCGCGCGGGTAGATACGCAGTATTTT
16	TRBD2	TRBV20-1	few	TRBJ2-3	CSAAPSGGVLTDTQYF	TGCAGTGCTGCTCCTAGCGGGGGGGTTCTCACAGATACGCAGTATTTT
17	TRBD2	TRBV2	NA	TRBJ2-1	CASSGAPSGGFYNEQFF	TGTGCCAGCAGTGGCGCCCCTAGCGGGGGGTTCTACAATGAGCAGTTCTTC
18	TRBD2	TRBV6-5	NA	TRBJ2-2	CASSYSKGLAISTGELFF	TGTGCCAGCAGTTACTCGAAGGGACTAGCAATCAGCACCGGGGAGCTGTTTTTT
12	NA	TRBV13	many	TRBJ1-1	CASSLGRTEAFF	TGTGCCAGCAGCCTCGGGAGGACTGAAGCTTTCTTT
14	TRBD1	TRBV5-1	many	TRBJ1-1	CASSFGIRDSEAFF	TGCGCCAGCAGCTTCGGGATACGGGACAGTGAAGCTTTCTTT
11	NA	TRBV7-9	few	TRBJ2-1	CASSEDDLGVF	TGTGCCAGCAGCGAGGACGATTTGGGGGTCTTC
14	NA	TRBV4-3	few	TRBJ2-7	CASSQVPHSYEQYF	TGCGCCAGCAGCCAAGTCCCACACTCCTACGAGCAGTACTTC
16	TRBD1	TRBV6-2/TRBV6-3	few	TRBJ2-1	CASTLRGGTAYNEQFF	TGTGCCAGCACCCTAAGAGGTGGGACAGCTTACAATGAGCAGTTCTTC
15	TRBD2	TRBV29-1	once	TRBJ2-3	CSLAGLAGTTDTQYF	TGCAGCTTGGCGGGCCTAGCGGGGACCACAGATACGCAGTATTTT
15	TRBD2	TRBV20-1	few	TRBJ2-7	CSARSLAGGPHEQYF	TGCAGTGCTAGAAGCCTAGCGGGAGGGCCCCACGAGCAGTACTTC
15	TRBD2	TRBV6-5	NA	TRBJ2-7	CASSLNRDYSYEQYF	TGTGCCAGCAGTTTGAACCGGGACTACTCCTACGAGCAGTACTTC
12	NA	TRBV20-1	few	TRBJ1-1	CSAPLMNTEAFF	TGCAGTGCTCCCCTTATGAACACTGAAGCTTTCTTT
12	NA	TRBV14	few	TRBJ2-7	CASSQVHYEQYF	TGTGCCAGCAGCCAAGTACACTACGAGCAGTACTTC
14	TRBD2	TRBV11-2	many	TRBJ2-3	CASSLQREVDTQYF	TGTGCCAGCAGCCTTCAGCGGGAGGTAGATACGCAGTATTTT
13	NA	TRBV30	few	TRBJ1-1	CAEREGPNTEAFF	TGTGCCGAGAGGGAGGGGCCGAACACTGAAGCTTTCTTT
11	NA	TRBV18	many	TRBJ2-1	CASSPRQEQFF	TGTGCCAGCTCACCAAGGCAGGAGCAGTTCTTC